Below, 24 T cell receptor beta chains from the same sample are listed, as sequenced in a study of spatial heterogeneity in lung cancer. Noted time point: sample taken at primary tumor resection. Notes on the study in general: In tumors, expanded intratumoral alpha and beta TCR counts tracked mutation counts.

No antigen has been assigned to these receptors. From the 5' RACE reads, TCRdb called clonotypes with MiXCR, one entry per CDR3 protein. The sample contains about 1,200 distinct CDR3 sequences, 20% to 25% of which appear only once. Material: lung tumor tissue, obtained at surgery. Receptor source: a male donor with early-stage non-small cell lung cancer.

This clonotype was recorded many times. The chain recombines TRBV15 with TRBJ2-1; 7 bases are shared with TRBD2. The CDR3 sequence is 15 residues long. Germline CDR1 is LNHNV and CDR2 is YYDKDF (reference sequence). V lost 2 bases and J lost 6; bases outside the gene matches: 7. The chain's CDR3 is CATSRTREAVNEQFF. The CDR3 coding sequence is TGTGCCACCAGCAGAACACGGGAGGCGGTCAATGAGCAGTTCTTC.

This clonotype was counted between two and nine times. This chain links TRBV6-2 or TRBV6-3 with TRBJ2-5; D may be TRBD2 (5 bases). V lost 6 bases, J lost 5 bases, and 10 bases lay in between. Germline CDR1 is MNHEY and CDR2 is SVGEGT. The CDR3 contains 12 residues. The CDR3 DNA follows: TGTGCCAGCAGCAACGGGGTGGAGACCCAGTACTTC. It translates to CASSNGVETQYF.

Sample share makes this clonotype large. The chain is built from TRBV7-3 and TRBJ1-2; D ambiguous. Trimming removed 4 bases from V and 4 bases from J, with 10 bases in between. The germline CDR1 and CDR2 sequences are SGHTA and FQGTGA. CDR3 length: 13 amino acids. The CDR3 spells CASSSRQGYGYTF. The CDR3 DNA follows: TGTGCCAGCAGCTCCCGACAAGGCTATGGCTACACCTTC.

This clonotype is hyperexpanded (1% or more) in the sample. For the CDR3, the DNA is TGTGCCAGCAGTCAAGGGGACAGCTCCTACGAGCAGTACTTC. This gives the protein CASSQGDSSYEQYF. The chain is built from TRBV16 and TRBJ2-7; 7 nucleotides line up with TRBD1. CDR1 and CDR2 (germline): KGHSY, FQNENV. V lost 6 bases and J lost 0; bases outside the gene matches: 5. The CDR3 is 14 residues long.

The chain is built from TRBV12-3 or TRBV12-4 and TRBJ2-3; 10 bases are a match to TRBD1. V trimming: 5 bases; J trimming: 5 bases; junction bases outside the gene matches: 4. There are 14 residues in the CDR3. This CDR3 reads CASSRQGARDTQYF. In nucleotides, the CDR3 is TGTGCCAGCAGTCGACAGGGGGCAAGAGATACGCAGTATTTT.

This clonotype rates as medium-sized. The V call is TRBV13, the J call TRBJ2-3; TRBD2 agrees at 13 bases. The germline CDR1 and CDR2 sequences are PRHDT and FYEKMQ (reference sequence). This CDR3 is built from 17 residues. Unmatched junction bases numbered 10, after V lost 5 bases and J lost 5 bases. CDR3: CASSPTGLAGVVDTQYF. The CDR3 region has the DNA TGTGCCAGCAGCCCGACTGGACTAGCGGGAGTGGTAGATACGCAGTATTTT.

This clonotype counts as large (0.1 to 1%). The CDR3 protein is CASSYQGSSIQYF. The CDR3 DNA reads as TGTGCCAGCAGTTACCAGGGCAGTTCCATTCAGTACTTC. The gene calls are TRBV6-5 and TRBJ2-4; TRBD1 might be the D (5 bases). CDR1 is MNHEY, CDR2 SVGAGI, per germline. V was cut by 2 bases and J by 9 bases, with 11 bases left in between. The CDR3 extends over 13 amino acids.

This chain uses TRBV5-4 with TRBJ2-5; 9 bases fit TRBD1. The CDR3 spans 15 residues. With V trimmed by 4 bases and J by 4 bases, 8 bases remained unmatched. The germline CDR1 and CDR2 sequences are SGHNT and YYREEE (reference sequence). CDR3 region: CASSTGDRVAETQYF. In DNA, the CDR3 is TGTGCCAGCAGCACCGGGGACAGGGTTGCAGAGACCCAGTACTTC.

In regard to this clonotype: Compared with germline, one end of the junction differs, possibly owing to a read error. The chain couples TRBV7-7 to TRBJ2-3, with D perhaps TRBD1 (6 bases). The length of the CDR3 is 15 residues. CDR1 is SSHAT, CDR2 FNYEAQ, per germline (reference sequence). The CDR3 DNA sequence: TGTGCTAGCAGCTCCTCGGACAGTCTTCGGGATACGCAGTATTTT. Translating it yields CASSSSDSLRDTQYF.

This clonotype came up once. The chain employs TRBV4-1 and TRBJ2-3; possible D gene TRBD2, 5 bases. Germline values: CDR1 MGHRA, CDR2 YSYEKL. V lost 1 base to trimming and J lost 0 bases, with 11 bases between them. The CDR3 is made up of 16 amino acids. The CDR3 DNA sequence: TGCGCCAGCAGCCAAGGCCCAGGAGGCAGCACAGATACGCAGTATTTT. Translation gives CASSQGPGGSTDTQYF.

This chain joins TRBV6-6 and TRBJ2-2; a possible D gene is TRBD2 (5 bases). Trimming left V 10 bases short and J 3 bases short, with 9 bases between. This CDR3 spans 12 amino acids. Germline V gene lookup returns CDR1 MNHNY and CDR2 SVGAGI (reference sequence). The CDR3 is CATWGDTGELFF. The DNA for the CDR3 is TGTGCCACGTGGGGAGACACCGGGGAGCTGTTTTTT.

CDR3 in amino acids: CASRTTGGVTGELFF. The CDR3, as DNA: TGTGCCAGCAGGACGACAGGGGGTGTCACCGGGGAGCTGTTTTTT. The V gene is TRBV11-2, the J gene TRBJ2-2; 9 bases align to TRBD1. Looked up from germline, CDR1 is SGHAT and CDR2 is FQNNGV. The CDR3 consists of 15 residues. With V trimmed by 6 bases and J by 4 bases, 6 bases remained unmatched.

This clonotype was picked up many times. The rearrangement uses TRBV28 and TRBJ2-7, with TRBD1 as a possible D gene (5 bases). This CDR3 spans 13 amino acids. The germline V gene encodes CDR1 MDHEN and CDR2 SYDVKM. The V and J ends lost 5 bases and 0 bases respectively, with 8 bases between them. The CDR3 here is CASSIDSSYEQYV. The CDR3 nucleotides are TGTGCCAGCAGTATAGACAGCTCCTACGAGCAGTACGTC.

The chain carries TRBV10-2 and TRBJ2-7, with a weak D call TRBD2 (6 bases). The V end was cut by 0 bases, the J end by 0 bases, with 9 bases between. Germline V gene lookup returns CDR1 WSHSY and CDR2 SAAADI. CDR3 length: 15 amino acids. Here the CDR3 DNA reads TGCGCCAGCAGTGAGTCGGCGGGGAGCTCCTACGAGCAGTACTTC. Residues: CASSESAGSSYEQYF.

The J gene is TRBJ1-5, the V gene TRBV11-2; 12 positions match TRBD1. Germline assignment: CDR1 SGHAT and CDR2 FQNNGV. With 6 bases clipped from V and 7 bases from J, the junction kept 7 bases outside the gene matches. The CDR3 totals 15 residues. The CDR3 DNA reads as TGTGCCAGCAGTTACGGGACAGGGGGCAGGCAGCCCCAGCATTTT. Its translation is CASSYGTGGRQPQHF.

The chain uses TRBV3-1 and TRBJ2-2; no clear D. The V gene's germline CDR1 is LGHDT and CDR2 YNNKEL (reference sequence). Trimming cost V 4 bases and J 2 bases, with 14 bases left between them. The CDR3 length is 16 residues. The CDR3 here is CASSRLGSSNTGELFF. The DNA for the CDR3 is TGTGCCAGCAGCCGACTTGGGTCATCCAACACCGGGGAGCTGTTTTTT.

The chain carries TRBV7-2 and TRBJ2-5, with D possibly matching TRBD2 (6 bases). The germline V and J ends were trimmed by 2 bases and 1 base, with 14 bases remaining between them. Germline V gene data show CDR1 as SGHTA and CDR2 as FQGNSA. The CDR3 extends over 16 amino acids. CDR3 in DNA: TGTGCCAGCAGCTTATTCCTAGGAGGGACCCAAGAGACCCAGTACTTC. It translates to CASSLFLGGTQETQYF.

This sequence joins TRBV28 and TRBJ2-7; D tentatively fits TRBD1 or TRBD2 (5 bases each). Trimming pared 6 bases from V and 2 bases from J, leaving 14 bases between. The CDR3 loop spans 14 amino acids. Germline loops: CDR1 MDHEN, CDR2 SYDVKM. In DNA, the CDR3 is TGTGCCAGCAGCCCCTCGGGACCTCCCTACGAGCAGTACTTC. Translation: CASSPSGPPYEQYF.

This clonotype is hyperexpanded. The J gene is TRBJ1-2, the V gene TRBV14; D may be TRBD1 (5 bases). This CDR3 is 14 amino acids long. Trimming took 2 bases from V and 3 from J, leaving 10 bases between them. CDR1 is SGHDN and CDR2 is FVKESK in the germline V gene. The CDR3 sequence: CASSQIQGDYGYTF. In nucleotides, the CDR3 is TGTGCCAGCAGCCAAATCCAGGGAGACTATGGCTACACCTTC.

The chain combines TRBV7-6 with TRBJ1-1; D is unclear. The CDR3 runs to 13 residues. V lost 9 bases and J lost 0, with 11 bases in between. Germline-derived CDR1 and CDR2 are SGHVS and FNYEAQ. CDR3 protein: CASSADLNTEAFF. The CDR3 DNA reads TGTGCCAGTTCGGCCGATTTGAACACTGAAGCTTTCTTT.

This chain uses TRBV7-2 with TRBJ2-5; 9 nucleotides match TRBD2. This CDR3 has 15 residues. The ends lost 3 bases at V and 4 bases at J; junction bases unmatched: 6. CDR1 is SGHTA, CDR2 FQGNSA, per germline. The CDR3 nucleotides are TGTGCCAGCAGCTTGGCGGGAGGGGGGCCAGAGACCCAGTACTTC. This gives the protein CASSLAGGGPETQYF.

By sample share, this clonotype is large. The chain joins TRBV28 to TRBJ2-1; D is ambiguous. The CDR3 has 17 amino acids. Trimming left V 8 bases short and J 0 bases short, with 20 bases between. The V gene's germline CDR1 is MDHEN and CDR2 SYDVKM. CDR3 loop: CASAESQPESSYNEQFF. As DNA, the CDR3 is TGTGCCAGCGCGGAGAGCCAACCAGAGAGCTCCTACAATGAGCAGTTCTTC.

By proportion, this clonotype is large. V is TRBV3-1 and J is TRBJ1-2; D not resolved. V gave up 4 bases and J gave up 4 bases, with 10 bases separating them. Germline loops: CDR1 LGHDT, CDR2 YNNKEL (reference sequence). This CDR3 comprises 13 residues. CDR3 sequence reads: CASSPVRSYGYTF. DNA of the CDR3: TGTGCCAGCAGCCCGGTCAGATCCTATGGCTACACCTTC.

The rearrangement links TRBV18 to TRBJ2-7; D is unclear. CDR1 and CDR2 from the germline V gene are KGHSH and LQKENI. This CDR3 contains 15 residues. The V end lost 2 bases, the J end lost 0 bases, and 11 bases lay between the germline ends. The DNA of the CDR3 is TGTGCCAGCTCACCAGACACGCCGAGCTCCTACGAGCAGTACTTC. It is translated as CASSPDTPSSYEQYF. Drawing the rest from reference TRBV18 and TRBJ2-7, the complete variable domain is NAGVMQNPRHLVRRRGQEARLRCSPMKGHSHVYWYRQLPEEGLKFMVYLQKENIIDESGMPKERFSAEFPKEGPSILRIQQVVRGDSAAYFCASSPDTPSSYEQYFGPGTRLTVT.